Below, 19 T cell receptor beta chains from the same sample are listed, as sequenced in a study of regulatory T cells in long-lasting Graves disease (dated by TCRdb to the early 2020s). The library came from multiplex PCR. Sequencing was carried out with an Illumina HiSeq 4000. iRepertoire HTBI primers and Arm-PCR amplification of CDR3 regions were used to construct TCR beta libraries. TCRdb trimmed the raw reads at Q25, called clones with MiXCR and kept productive beta chains. Each CDR3 protein appears once, grouped with its most common genes and DNA. The sample contains hundreds of thousands of distinct CDR3 sequences, 15% to 19% of them found a single time. Together, the top ten hold approximately 21% of the sample. In light of the paper, this sample's time point label describes: newly diagnosed GD, antithyroid drugs for less than 3 months. For both TCR sequencing and RNA sequencing, RNA was extracted from PBMCs using TRIzol.

The source was peripheral blood mononuclear cells (PBMCs), collected at new diagnosis, from a patient treated with antithyroid drugs. The receptors shown here come from a female donor with Graves disease.

The chain is built from TRBV29-1 and TRBJ1-5; no definite D call. V lost 6 bases, J lost 4 bases, and 13 bases lay in between. Germline CDR1 is SQVTM and CDR2 is ANQGSEA. The CDR3 has 13 residues. CDR3: CSVATGANQPQHF. Written as DNA, the CDR3 is TGCAGCGTGGCGACGGGTGCAAATCAGCCCCAGCATTTT.

There are many counts of this clonotype. V and J are TRBV5-1 and TRBJ1-5; D ambiguous. The length of the CDR3 is 15 residues. CDR1 is SGHRS and CDR2 is YFSETQ in the germline V gene. V was shortened by 4 bases and J by 1 base, with 12 bases between the two germline ends. DNA of the CDR3: TGCGCCAGCAGCATATCGGGCCAGAGCAATCAGCCCCAGCATTTT. Its protein product is CASSISGQSNQPQHF.

The DNA of the CDR3 is TGCGCCAGCAGCCCAGGGACTAGGTGGCCCTACGAGCAGTACTTC. This codes for CASSPGTRWPYEQYF. The V call is TRBV4-1, the J call TRBJ2-7; 8 bases fit TRBD2. The germline CDR1 and CDR2 sequences are MGHRA and YSYEKL. The CDR3 extends over 15 amino acids. V was pared by 4 bases and J by 2 bases, with 7 bases of the junction left unmatched.

The chain couples TRBV20-1 to TRBJ2-1; D not resolved. Trimming cost V 1 base and J 8 bases, with 9 bases left between them. CDR3 size: 12 residues. Germline CDR1 DFQATT, CDR2 SNEGSKA (reference sequence). The DNA for the CDR3 is TGCAGTGCTAGAGTCGGTATGGATGAGCAGTTCTTC. Translation gives CSARVGMDEQFF.

Only one count was recorded for this clonotype. The chain joins TRBV2 to TRBJ1-6; 8 nucleotides line up with TRBD1. Germline CDR1 is SNHLY and CDR2 is FYNNEI. The CDR3 has 14 amino acids. Trimming at V came to 8 bases and at J to 7 bases, leaving 7 bases not matched to a gene. The CDR3 DNA sequence: TGTGCCAGCGGGCCGGGGACAGGAAATTCACCCCTCCACTTT. This codes for CASGPGTGNSPLHF.

This clonotype was counted a few times. This chain joins TRBV7-3 and TRBJ2-5; D ambiguous. The CDR3 sequence is 15 residues long. V gave up 3 bases and J gave up 5 bases, with 16 bases separating them. Germline V gene sequence: CDR1 SGHTA, CDR2 FQGTGA. This CDR3 reads CASSFGHGFEETQYF. As DNA, the CDR3 is TGTGCCAGCAGCTTCGGCCACGGGTTTGAGGAGACCCAGTACTTC.

This clonotype was detected many times. This chain connects TRBV12-3 or TRBV12-4 to TRBJ1-1; tentative D call: TRBD1 (5 bases). The CDR3 spans 13 residues. The V gene lost 2 bases and the J gene lost 7 bases, with 11 bases spanning the gap. The CDR3 DNA reads TGTGCCAGCAGTTTAAGACCTGGGGGTGAAGCTTTCTTT. This encodes CASSLRPGGEAFF.

This clonotype was found many times. V gene TRBV7-8 combines with J gene TRBJ1-5; no reliable D call. V shed 4 bases and J shed 7 bases, with 23 bases lying between them. Looked up from germline, CDR1 is SGHVS and CDR2 is FQNEAQ. This CDR3 has 17 amino acids. The CDR3 DNA sequence: TGTGCCAGCAGCTCCCAACTCAGAGGAGAGCTGGAGCAGCCCCAGCATTTT. Translation gives CASSSQLRGELEQPQHF.

There are many counts of this clonotype. The CDR3 bases are TGCGCCAGCAGCTCCTCCGGGACTACCTCCTACGAGCAGTACTTC. This encodes CASSSSGTTSYEQYF. The chain joins TRBV5-1 to TRBJ2-7, with TRBD2 identical over 7 bases. The CDR3 extends over 15 amino acids. J was trimmed by 0 bases and V by 3 bases; bases with no gene match: 6. Germline CDR1 SGHRS, CDR2 YFSETQ.

The sample holds a few counts of this clonotype. V usage is TRBV4-1 and J usage is TRBJ1-5; D call uncertain. This CDR3 has 17 residues. V dropped 2 bases and J dropped 0 bases, with 14 bases sitting between them. CDR1 and CDR2 (germline): MGHRA, YSYEKL. This CDR3 reads CASSQHGGGYSNQPQHF. The CDR3 DNA sequence: TGCGCCAGCAGCCAACATGGCGGAGGTTATAGCAATCAGCCCCAGCATTTT.

The sample holds many counts of this clonotype. The junction and the germline gene differ at one end; a read error may be behind it. The chain combines TRBV27 with TRBJ2-1, with 7 bases identical to TRBD1. The germline gives CDR1 MNHEY, CDR2 SMNVEV (reference sequence). The CDR3 runs 17 residues. The CDR3 DNA follows: TGTGCCAGCAGTTTCGCGTCCGGGACAGCCTCCTCCAATGAGCAGTTCTTC. This sequence encodes CASSFASGTASSNEQFF.

This clonotype was observed many times. V is TRBV27 and J is TRBJ2-7; TRBD1 aligns across 9 bases. With 8 bases clipped from V and 2 bases from J, the junction kept 4 bases outside the gene matches. The CDR3 has 13 amino acids. Germline V gene lookup returns CDR1 MNHEY and CDR2 SMNVEV (reference sequence). The CDR3 DNA reads as TGTGCCAGCTGGGACAGGGTGGCCTACGAGCAGTACTTC. It codes for CASWDRVAYEQYF.

This clonotype was picked up many times. This chain connects TRBV20-1 to TRBJ1-1, with a weak D call TRBD1 (5 bases). The CDR3 sequence is 13 residues long. The ends were cut back, 7 bases at V and 3 bases at J, with 15 bases in the middle. Germline CDR1 is DFQATT and CDR2 is SNEGSKA (reference sequence). CDR3 DNA: TGCAGTGTGTCGACTCGGGGGGACACTGAAGCTTTCTTT. Encoded protein: CSVSTRGDTEAFF.

This clonotype was observed many times. The rearrangement uses TRBV27 and TRBJ2-3; the D gene could be TRBD1 or TRBD2 (6 bases each). CDR1 and CDR2 (germline): MNHEY, SMNVEV (reference sequence). This CDR3 has 15 residues. With 8 bases removed from V and 4 bases from J, the gap between germline ends came to 19 bases. The CDR3 here is CASRLQGGGADTQYF. Here the CDR3 DNA reads TGTGCCAGCCGATTACAGGGAGGAGGGGCAGATACGCAGTATTTT.

In its sample, this clonotype was seen many times. The V call is TRBV6-9, the J call TRBJ1-5; no firm D call. Trimming removed 3 bases from V and 5 bases from J, with 14 bases in between. Germline CDR1 reads MNHGY; CDR2 reads SVAAGI. The CDR3 consists of 15 residues. This CDR3 reads CASSYPRGPDQPQHF. The CDR3 nucleotides are TGTGCCAGCAGTTACCCTCGCGGGCCCGATCAGCCCCAGCATTTT.

The table lists this clonotype with many counts. The chain uses TRBV10-3 and TRBJ1-1; D is unclear. Trimming removed 3 bases at V and 4 bases at J, with 6 bases between. This CDR3 has 12 residues. The V gene's germline CDR1 is ENHRY and CDR2 SYGVKD. In nucleotides, the CDR3 is TGTGCCATCAGTGACGCGGGCACTGAAGCTTTCTTT. Translation gives CAISDAGTEAFF.

The chain recombines TRBV4-3 with TRBJ1-5; a weak D match, TRBD1 (5 bases). Per the germline V gene, CDR1 is LGHNA and CDR2 is YSLEER. This CDR3 contains 16 residues. V was cut by 0 bases and J by 6 bases, with 15 bases left in between. The CDR3 bases are TGCGCCAGCAGCCAAGATTGGGCCAGGGACGGTCAGCCCCAGCATTTT. Its protein is CASSQDWARDGQPQHF.

This clonotype was counted at least ten times. V usage is TRBV28 and J usage is TRBJ2-1, with TRBD2 identical over 8 bases. The CDR3 contains 14 residues. CDR1 MDHEN and CDR2 SYDVKM come from the germline V gene. The ends lost 9 bases at V and 0 bases at J; junction bases unmatched: 4. The CDR3 nucleotides are TGTGCCAGTAGACTAGCGAGCTCCTACAATGAGCAGTTCTTC. It translates to CASRLASSYNEQFF.

The V and J genes are TRBV18 and TRBJ2-7; TRBD1 is a possible D gene (5 bases). The V gene's germline CDR1 is KGHSH and CDR2 LQKENI. CDR3 length equals 14 residues. Trimming took 3 bases from V and 4 from J, leaving 13 bases between them. CDR3: CASSPGQTIYEQYF. The CDR3 DNA sequence: TGTGCCAGCTCACCGGGGCAGACCATTTACGAGCAGTACTTC.